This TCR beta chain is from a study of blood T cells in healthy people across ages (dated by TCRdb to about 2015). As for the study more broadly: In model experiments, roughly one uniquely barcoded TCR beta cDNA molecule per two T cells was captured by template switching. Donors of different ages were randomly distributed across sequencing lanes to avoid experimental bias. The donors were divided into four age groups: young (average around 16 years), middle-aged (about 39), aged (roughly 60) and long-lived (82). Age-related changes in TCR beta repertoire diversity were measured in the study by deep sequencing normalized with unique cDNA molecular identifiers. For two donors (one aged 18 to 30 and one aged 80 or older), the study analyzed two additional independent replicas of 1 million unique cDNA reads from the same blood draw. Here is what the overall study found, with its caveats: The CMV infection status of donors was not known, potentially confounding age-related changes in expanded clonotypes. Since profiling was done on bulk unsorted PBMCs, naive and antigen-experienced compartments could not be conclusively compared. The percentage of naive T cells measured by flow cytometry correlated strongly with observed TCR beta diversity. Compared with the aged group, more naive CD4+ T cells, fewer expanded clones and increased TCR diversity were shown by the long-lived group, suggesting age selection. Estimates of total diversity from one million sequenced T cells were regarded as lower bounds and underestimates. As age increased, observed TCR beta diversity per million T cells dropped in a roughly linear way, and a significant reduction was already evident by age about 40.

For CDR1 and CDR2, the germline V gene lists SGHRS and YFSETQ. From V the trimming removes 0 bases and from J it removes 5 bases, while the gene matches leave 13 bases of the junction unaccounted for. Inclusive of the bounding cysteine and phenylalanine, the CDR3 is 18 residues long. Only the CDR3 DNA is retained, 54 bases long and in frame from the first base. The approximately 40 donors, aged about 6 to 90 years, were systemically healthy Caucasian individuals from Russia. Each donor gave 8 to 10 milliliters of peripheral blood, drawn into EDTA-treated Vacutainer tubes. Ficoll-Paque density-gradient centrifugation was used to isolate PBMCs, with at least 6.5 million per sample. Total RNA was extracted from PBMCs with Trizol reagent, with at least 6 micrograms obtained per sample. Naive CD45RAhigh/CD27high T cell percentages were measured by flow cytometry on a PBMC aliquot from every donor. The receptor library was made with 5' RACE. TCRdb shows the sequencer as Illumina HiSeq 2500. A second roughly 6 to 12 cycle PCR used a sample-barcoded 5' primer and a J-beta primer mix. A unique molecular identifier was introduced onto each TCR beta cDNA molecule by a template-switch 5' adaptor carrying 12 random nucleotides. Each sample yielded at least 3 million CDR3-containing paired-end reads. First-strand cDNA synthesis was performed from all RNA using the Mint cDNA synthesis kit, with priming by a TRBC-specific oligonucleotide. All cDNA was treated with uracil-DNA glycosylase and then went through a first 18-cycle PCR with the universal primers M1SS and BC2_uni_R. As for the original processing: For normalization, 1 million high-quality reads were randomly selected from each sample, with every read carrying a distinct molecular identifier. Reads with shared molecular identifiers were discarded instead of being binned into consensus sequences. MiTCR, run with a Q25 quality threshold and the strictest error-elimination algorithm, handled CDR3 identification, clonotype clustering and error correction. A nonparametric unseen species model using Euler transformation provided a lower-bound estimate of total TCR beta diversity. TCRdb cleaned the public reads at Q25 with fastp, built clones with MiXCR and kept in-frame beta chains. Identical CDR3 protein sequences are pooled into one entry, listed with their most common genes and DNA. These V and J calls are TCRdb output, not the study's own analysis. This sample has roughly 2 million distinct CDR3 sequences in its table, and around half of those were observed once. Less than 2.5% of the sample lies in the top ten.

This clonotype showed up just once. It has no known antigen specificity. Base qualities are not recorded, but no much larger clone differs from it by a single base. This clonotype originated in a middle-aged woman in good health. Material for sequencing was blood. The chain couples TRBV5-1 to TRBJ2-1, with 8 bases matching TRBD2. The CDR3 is CASSLDRGSGSTDNEQFF. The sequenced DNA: TGCGCCAGCAGCTTGGACCGGGGGAGCGGGAGCACCGACAATGAGCAGTTCTTC.